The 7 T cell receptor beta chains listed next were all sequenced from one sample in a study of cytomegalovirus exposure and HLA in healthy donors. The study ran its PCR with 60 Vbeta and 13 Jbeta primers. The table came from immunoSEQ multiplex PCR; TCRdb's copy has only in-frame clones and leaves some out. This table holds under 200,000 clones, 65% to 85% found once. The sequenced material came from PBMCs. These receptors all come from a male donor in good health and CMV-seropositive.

CDR3 protein: CASSDPGQATYEQYF. The CDR3 DNA follows: TGTGCCAGCAGCGATCCGGGACAGGCAACCTACGAGCAGTACTTC. The gene calls are TRBV2 and TRBJ2-7; TRBD1 matches 8 bases. Germline CDR1 reads SNHLY; CDR2 reads FYNNEI. V was clipped by 6 bases and J by 2 bases; unmatched bases: 9. The CDR3 contains 15 residues.

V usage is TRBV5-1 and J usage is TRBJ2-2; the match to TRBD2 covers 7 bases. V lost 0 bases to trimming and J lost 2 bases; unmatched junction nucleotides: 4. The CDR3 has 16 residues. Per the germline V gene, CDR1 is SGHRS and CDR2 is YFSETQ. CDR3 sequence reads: CASSLGAGPNTGELFF. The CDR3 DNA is TGCGCCAGCAGCTTGGGAGCGGGACCCAACACCGGGGAGCTGTTTTTT. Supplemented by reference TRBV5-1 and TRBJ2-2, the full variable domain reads KAGVTQTPRYLIKTRGQQVTLSCSPISGHRSVSWYQQTPGQGLQFLFEYFSETQRNKGNFPGRFSGRQFSNSRSEMNVSTLELGDSALYLCASSLGAGPNTGELFFGEGSRLTVL.

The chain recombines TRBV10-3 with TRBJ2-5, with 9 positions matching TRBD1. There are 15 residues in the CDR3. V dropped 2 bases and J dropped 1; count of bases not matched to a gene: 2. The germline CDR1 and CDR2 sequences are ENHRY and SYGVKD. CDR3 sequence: CAISEEGQGQETQYF. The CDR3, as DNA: TGTGCCATCAGTGAGGAGGGACAGGGCCAAGAGACCCAGTACTTC.

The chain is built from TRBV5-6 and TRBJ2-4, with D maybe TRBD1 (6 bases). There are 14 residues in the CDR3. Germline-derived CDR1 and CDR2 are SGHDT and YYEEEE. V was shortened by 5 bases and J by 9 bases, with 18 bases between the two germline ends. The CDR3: CASSPQGAPSIQYF. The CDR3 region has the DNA TGTGCCAGCAGTCCACAGGGCGCTCCCAGCATTCAGTACTTC.

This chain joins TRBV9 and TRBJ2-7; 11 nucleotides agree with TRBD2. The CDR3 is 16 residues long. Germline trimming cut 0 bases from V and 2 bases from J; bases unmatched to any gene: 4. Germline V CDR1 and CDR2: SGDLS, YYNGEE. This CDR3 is CASSVGGTSGPYEQYF. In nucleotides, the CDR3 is TGTGCCAGCAGCGTAGGAGGGACTAGCGGTCCCTACGAGCAGTACTTC. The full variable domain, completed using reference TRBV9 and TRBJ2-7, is DSGVTQTPKHLITATGQRVTLRCSPRSGDLSVYWYQQSLDQGLQFLIQYYNGEERAKGNILERFSAQQFPDLHSELNLSSLELGDSALYFCASSVGGTSGPYEQYFGPGTRLTVT.

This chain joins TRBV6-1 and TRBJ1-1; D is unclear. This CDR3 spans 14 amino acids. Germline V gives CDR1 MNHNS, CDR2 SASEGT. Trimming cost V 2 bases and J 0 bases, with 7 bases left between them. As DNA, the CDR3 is TGTGCCAGCAGTGAACGGTTGGTGAACACTGAAGCTTTCTTT. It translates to CASSERLVNTEAFF.

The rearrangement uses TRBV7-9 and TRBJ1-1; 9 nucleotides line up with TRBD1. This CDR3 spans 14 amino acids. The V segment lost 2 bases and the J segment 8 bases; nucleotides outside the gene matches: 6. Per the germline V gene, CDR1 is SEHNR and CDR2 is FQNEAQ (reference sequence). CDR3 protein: CASSLNPGTGEAFF. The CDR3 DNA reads TGTGCCAGCAGCTTAAATCCCGGGACAGGGGAAGCTTTCTTT.